The 3 T cell receptor beta chains given below trace back to one sample, sequenced in a study of monozygotic twins with inflammatory bowel disease. Using the 5' RACE reads, TCRdb records one entry per CDR3 protein without DNA. In all, the sample yields around 450,000 distinct CDR3 sequences. The specimen sequenced was blood. Every receptor here comes from a human donor with ulcerative colitis or Crohn's disease, or a healthy co-twin of an affected twin (not recorded which).

The gene calls are TRBV28 and TRBJ2-1; lacking DNA, the TRBD2 call made by TCRdb goes unchecked. This CDR3 is 15 amino acids long. The germline V gene encodes CDR1 MDHEN and CDR2 SYDVKM. The CDR3 reads CASTAGSGSIDEQFF.

This rearrangement joins TRBV9 to TRBJ2-1; lacking DNA, the TRBD2 call made by TCRdb goes unchecked. Germline V CDR1 and CDR2: SGDLS, YYNGEE. CDR3 size: 15 residues. The CDR3 spells CASSVEGEENNEQFF.

The CDR3 here is CASSSGQLGTYEQYF. The chain recombines TRBV28 with TRBJ2-7; absent DNA, TCRdb's TRBD2 call cannot be checked. CDR3 length: 15 amino acids. The germline gives CDR1 MDHEN, CDR2 SYDVKM. The whole variable domain, remainder taken from reference TRBV28 and TRBJ2-7, is DVKVTQSSRYLVKRTGEKVFLECVQDMDHENMFWYRQDPGLGLRLIYFSYDVKMKEKGDIPEGYSVSREKKERFSLILESASTNQTSMYLCASSSGQLGTYEQYFGPGTRLTVT.